Shown below are 25 T cell receptor beta chains from a single sample sequenced in a study of shared clonotypes between healthy human individuals. Assay used: immunoSEQ multiplex PCR; TCRdb lists only in-frame clones, some missing. The data contain about 1 million clones, around 74% of them seen just once; the ten biggest clones take up approximately 1.3%. The sequencing sample was made of memory CD4+ T cells sorted from blood. This sample's subset: CD45RA-negative fraction. These receptors were collected from a man between 18 and 29 years old in good health.

The V gene is TRBV6-5, the J gene TRBJ2-5; 8 bases fit TRBD2. CDR3 length: 14 residues. The ends lost 6 bases at V and 3 bases at J; junction bases unmatched: 6. The germline V gene encodes CDR1 MNHEY and CDR2 SVGAGI. As DNA, the CDR3 is TGTGCCAGCAGGAGTAGCGGGGTCGAAGAGACCCAGTACTTC. It encodes CASRSSGVEETQYF.

This chain uses TRBV19 with TRBJ1-5, with D possibly being TRBD1 (6 bases). Germline values: CDR1 LNHDA, CDR2 SQIVND (reference sequence). The CDR3 covers 17 residues. The germline V and J ends were trimmed by 3 bases and 3 bases, with 18 bases remaining between them. The CDR3 sequence is CASSMRVQGWVNQPQHF. The CDR3, as DNA: TGTGCCAGTAGTATGCGGGTACAGGGATGGGTCAATCAGCCCCAGCATTTT.

This clone has only a few counts. This sequence joins TRBV30 and TRBJ2-7, with 11 bases aligning to TRBD2. The CDR3 is 15 residues long. Germline loops: CDR1 GTSNPN, CDR2 SVGIG (reference sequence). V lost 2 bases and J lost 0; bases outside the gene matches: 3. CDR3 in DNA: TGTGCCTGGAGTCCCACTAGCGGGAGCTCCTACGAGCAGTACTTC. This translates into CAWSPTSGSSYEQYF.

The rearrangement links TRBV5-6 to TRBJ2-7; D gene ambiguous. V was trimmed by 4 bases and J by 3 bases, leaving 17 bases between them. The CDR3 is made up of 15 amino acids. CDR1 SGHDT and CDR2 YYEEEE come from the germline V gene. The DNA of the CDR3 is TGTGCCAGCAGCAGACTCGAACTCTTATTCTACGAGCAGTACTTC. Its translation is CASSRLELLFYEQYF.

V gene TRBV7-9 combines with J gene TRBJ1-2; D is unresolved. The CDR3 extends over 12 amino acids. V was shortened by 2 bases and J by 8 bases, with 9 bases between the two germline ends. Germline-derived CDR1 and CDR2 are SEHNR and FQNEAQ (reference sequence). CDR3 residues: CASSLTMGGYTF. The CDR3 bases are TGTGCCAGCAGCTTAACGATGGGAGGCTACACCTTC.

In its sample, this clone was seen a few times. The V gene is TRBV5-1, the J gene TRBJ1-2, with D perhaps matching TRBD1 (5 bases). Between the trimmed V and J ends, which lost 7 bases and 4 bases, there was a span of 20 bases. Germline loops: CDR1 SGHRS, CDR2 YFSETQ. CDR3 length: 15 amino acids. The chain's CDR3 is CASGSDPGTAYGYTF. In nucleotides, the CDR3 is TGCGCCAGCGGTTCCGACCCCGGGACGGCCTATGGCTACACCTTC.

In its sample, this clone was seen once. The chain carries TRBV7-2 and TRBJ2-3; TRBD2 aligns across 7 bases. V was clipped by 7 bases and J by 2 bases; unmatched bases: 6. CDR1 SGHTA and CDR2 FQGNSA come from the germline V gene. CDR3 length: 14 residues. CDR3 sequence: CASKATSLTDTQYF. As DNA, the CDR3 is TGTGCCAGCAAGGCGACTAGCCTCACAGATACGCAGTATTTT.

V is TRBV7-9 and J is TRBJ1-1, with TRBD1 as a possible D gene (5 bases). CDR1 is SEHNR, CDR2 FQNEAQ, per germline (reference sequence). V was pared by 0 bases and J by 11 bases, with 19 bases between. This CDR3 spans 15 amino acids. CDR3 loop: CASSLAYPGPIGAFF. The DNA for the CDR3 is TGTGCCAGCAGCTTAGCCTATCCGGGACCCATCGGGGCTTTCTTT.

V gene TRBV6-5 combines with J gene TRBJ1-2, with D unresolved. This CDR3 spans 13 amino acids. The germline V and J ends were trimmed by 2 bases and 4 bases, with 8 bases remaining between them. From germline, CDR1 is MNHEY and CDR2 SVGAGI. The CDR3 protein is CASSYEKRYGYTF. CDR3 coding DNA: TGTGCCAGCAGTTACGAGAAACGCTATGGCTACACCTTC.

This clone was counted only a few times. The chain couples TRBV19 to TRBJ1-3; no firm D call. The V end was cut by 9 bases, the J end by 0 bases, with 9 bases between. The CDR3 contains 13 residues. The V gene's germline CDR1 is LNHDA and CDR2 SQIVND (reference sequence). The CDR3 nucleotides read TGTGCCAGCCGGATTCGCTCTGGAAACACCATATATTTT. It specifies CASRIRSGNTIYF.

This chain connects TRBV5-1 to TRBJ2-7, with a tentative D call TRBD1 (5 bases). Germline CDR1 reads SGHRS; CDR2 reads YFSETQ. V lost 4 bases and J lost 6, with 20 bases in between. The CDR3 totals 15 residues. The CDR3 DNA reads as TGCGCCAGCAGCCCAGAGGCAGGGAATATCGGCGAGCAGTACTTC. This codes for CASSPEAGNIGEQYF.

The rearrangement uses TRBV10-1 and TRBJ2-1; D might be TRBD2 (5 bases). V was shortened by 3 bases and J by 5 bases, with 11 bases between the two germline ends. This CDR3 is 14 amino acids long. The germline V gene encodes CDR1 WNHNN and CDR2 SYGVQD (reference sequence). The DNA for the CDR3 is TGCGCCAGCAGTGATGGCGGGTATAACAATGAGCAGTTCTTC. Translating gives CASSDGGYNNEQFF.

This clone was counted at least ten times. This chain joins TRBV19 and TRBJ2-1; 14 bases line up with TRBD2. J gave up 9 bases and V 0 bases, and 10 bases lay outside the gene matches. There are 18 residues in the CDR3. Germline assignment: CDR1 LNHDA and CDR2 SQIVND (reference sequence). The chain's CDR3 is CASSIDRGAGLAGVEQFF. CDR3 DNA: TGTGCCAGTAGTATAGACCGGGGCGCGGGACTAGCGGGAGTTGAGCAGTTCTTC.

The V gene is TRBV7-2, the J gene TRBJ2-1; 12 positions match TRBD2. There are 16 residues in the CDR3. Germline trimming cut 0 bases from V and 6 bases from J; bases unmatched to any gene: 3. Germline V gene sequence: CDR1 SGHTA, CDR2 FQGNSA. Here the CDR3 reads CASSLAGLAGINEQFF. The CDR3 DNA reads as TGTGCCAGCAGCTTAGCCGGACTAGCGGGGATCAATGAGCAGTTCTTC. The entire variable domain, with the rest obtained from reference TRBV7-2 and TRBJ2-1, is as follows: GAGVSQSPSNKVTEKGKDVELRCDPISGHTALYWYRQSLGQGLEFLIYFQGNSAPDKSGLPSDRFSAERTGGSVSTLTIQRTQQEDSAVYLCASSLAGLAGINEQFFGPGTRLTVL.

The chain carries TRBV5-4 and TRBJ2-5, with TRBD1 as a possible D gene (5 bases). Germline V gene lookup returns CDR1 SGHNT and CDR2 YYREEE (reference sequence). The CDR3 totals 13 residues. The V end was cut by 5 bases, the J end by 4 bases, with 12 bases between. In nucleotides, the CDR3 is TGTGCCAGCAGGAGAACAGGAATAGAGACCCAGTACTTC. Translated: CASRRTGIETQYF.

This clone was detected once. The chain has TRBV18 and TRBJ1-2; D might be TRBD1 (6 bases). CDR3 length: 15 amino acids. Trimming removed 3 bases from V and 0 bases from J, with 11 bases in between. Germline values: CDR1 KGHSH, CDR2 LQKENI. The CDR3 DNA sequence: TGTGCCAGCTCACCCCGGGACACAGCTAACTATGGCTACACCTTC. This encodes CASSPRDTANYGYTF.

The chain couples TRBV5-6 to TRBJ2-1; D unresolved. The CDR3 consists of 14 residues. Trimming took off 5 bases at V and 5 bases at J, with 14 bases between the two ends. In germline, CDR1 is SGHDT, CDR2 YYEEEE. CDR3 coding DNA: TGTGCCAGCAGAAAGATGGCCGGTCACAATGAGCAGTTCTTC. It encodes CASRKMAGHNEQFF.

This clone was counted a single time. J is TRBJ2-1 and V is TRBV9; tentatively, D is TRBD2 (6 bases). The germline V gene has CDR1 SGDLS and CDR2 YYNGEE. Trimming stripped 0 bases from V and 7 bases from J, with 14 bases between. The CDR3 contains 15 residues. CDR3 sequence: CASSVAETSFNEQFF. The CDR3 bases are TGTGCCAGCAGCGTAGCCGAGACTAGTTTTAATGAGCAGTTCTTC.

This chain links TRBV9 with TRBJ2-4; TRBD1 matches 7 bases. The germline V gene encodes CDR1 SGDLS and CDR2 YYNGEE. V was clipped by 0 bases and J by 0 bases; unmatched bases: 9. This CDR3 comprises 18 residues. CDR3 amino acids: CASSVEVSGQPAKNIQYF. Written as DNA, the CDR3 is TGTGCCAGCAGCGTAGAGGTATCGGGACAGCCAGCCAAAAACATTCAGTACTTC.

The chain has TRBV19 and TRBJ2-1, with TRBD1 as a possible D gene (6 bases). Germline CDR1 is LNHDA and CDR2 is SQIVND (reference sequence). The CDR3 has 13 amino acids. Deletions cut 4 bases from V and 5 bases from J, with 9 bases between. CDR3 residues: CASSRWTDNEQFF. The CDR3 region has the DNA TGTGCCAGTAGTAGGTGGACAGACAATGAGCAGTTCTTC.

Points on this clone: This sample also contains other DNA sequences that code for the same CDR3. The chain recombines TRBV30 with TRBJ1-6, with D hard to call. CDR3 length equals 14 residues. Looked up from germline, CDR1 is GTSNPN and CDR2 is SVGIG (reference sequence). V shed 0 bases and J shed 0 bases, with 3 bases lying between them. The CDR3 here is CAWSVDSYNSPLHF. Here the CDR3 DNA reads TGTGCCTGGAGTGTTGACTCCTATAATTCACCCCTCCACTTT.

The genes are TRBV28 and TRBJ2-7, with D possibly matching TRBD1 (6 bases). Trimming removed 10 bases from V and 1 base from J, with 11 bases in between. The CDR3 is 12 residues long. The germline gives CDR1 MDHEN, CDR2 SYDVKM. Here the CDR3 reads CAIGTGSYEQYF. In DNA form, the CDR3 reads TGTGCCATCGGAACAGGGTCCTACGAGCAGTACTTC.

This clone showed up just once. The chain couples TRBV11-2 to TRBJ2-7, with 12 nucleotides matching TRBD2. With V trimmed by 2 bases and J by 4 bases, 6 bases remained unmatched. The germline V gene encodes CDR1 SGHAT and CDR2 FQNNGV. The CDR3 contains 16 residues. CDR3 DNA: TGTGCCAGCAGCTTAAGCCTAGCGGGAGGGTGGTACGAGCAGTACTTC. It codes for CASSLSLAGGWYEQYF.

CDR3 sequence (DNA): TGCGCCAGCAGCACCGGGCCTTTTGTGGAGCAGTTCTTC. Translated: CASSTGPFVEQFF. The V and J genes are TRBV5-1 and TRBJ2-1; D gene uncertain. Looked up from germline, CDR1 is SGHRS and CDR2 is YFSETQ. This CDR3 contains 13 residues. V gave up 4 bases and J gave up 10 bases, with 15 bases separating them.

The genes are TRBV6-6 and TRBJ1-5, with 8 nucleotides matching TRBD1. There are 16 residues in the CDR3. The V segment lost 2 bases and the J segment 2 bases; nucleotides outside the gene matches: 5. Germline assignment: CDR1 MNHNY and CDR2 SVGAGI (reference sequence). CDR3 nucleotide sequence: TGTGCCAGCAGTTACGTACAGGGGGGAGGCAATCAGCCCCAGCATTTT. Translation gives CASSYVQGGGNQPQHF.